This T cell receptor beta chain derives from a study of cytomegalovirus exposure and HLA in healthy donors. Findings and caveats of the study: According to an earlier analysis, most TCR beta V segments yielded productive rearrangements about 87% or about 30% of the time. The listing of 150 to 200 TCR beta chains classed them as cytomegalovirus-associated. Later analysis reportedly placed an Asian-associated ancestry cluster below the roughly 640-donor mean in N-insertions.

Primers: 60 Vbeta forward and 13 Jbeta reverse. The method was immunoSEQ multiplex PCR; TCRdb's version includes in-frame clones alone and lacks a portion of them. Of fewer than 150,000 clones listed, approximately 76% are singletons. Healthy bone marrow donors made up the donors. Note on this clone: What it binds is unknown.

The source is a man aged 50 to 60 in good health and CMV-seropositive. Sequencing was performed on PBMCs.

The CDR3 region is CASSLTLAGGPYEQYF. The CDR3, as DNA: TGTGCCAGCAGTCTTACCTTAGCGGGAGGACCATACGAGCAGTACTTC. The V call is TRBV7-6, the J call TRBJ2-5; 10 bases line up with TRBD2. The end of the DNA fits TRBJ2-7 better, so the J call may be wrong. This CDR3 has 16 residues. Germline V CDR1 and CDR2: SGHVS, FNYEAQ.